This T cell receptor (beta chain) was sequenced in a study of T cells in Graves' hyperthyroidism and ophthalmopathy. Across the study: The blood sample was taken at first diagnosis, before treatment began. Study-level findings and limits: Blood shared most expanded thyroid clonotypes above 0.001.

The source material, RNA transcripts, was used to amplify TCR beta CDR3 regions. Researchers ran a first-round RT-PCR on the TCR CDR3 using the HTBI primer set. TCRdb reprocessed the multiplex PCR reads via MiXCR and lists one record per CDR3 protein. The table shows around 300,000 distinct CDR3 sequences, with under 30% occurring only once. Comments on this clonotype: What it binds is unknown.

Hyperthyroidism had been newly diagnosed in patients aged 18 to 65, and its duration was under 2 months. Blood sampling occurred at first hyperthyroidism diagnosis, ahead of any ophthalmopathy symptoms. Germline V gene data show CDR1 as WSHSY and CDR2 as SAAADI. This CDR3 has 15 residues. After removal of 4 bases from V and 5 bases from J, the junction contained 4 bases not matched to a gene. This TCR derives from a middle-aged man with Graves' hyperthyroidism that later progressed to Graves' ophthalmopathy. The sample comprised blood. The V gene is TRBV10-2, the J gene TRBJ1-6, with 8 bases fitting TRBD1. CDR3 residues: CASSVDRADNSPLHF. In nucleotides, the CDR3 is TGCGCCAGCAGTGTGGACAGGGCCGATAATTCACCCCTCCACTTT.